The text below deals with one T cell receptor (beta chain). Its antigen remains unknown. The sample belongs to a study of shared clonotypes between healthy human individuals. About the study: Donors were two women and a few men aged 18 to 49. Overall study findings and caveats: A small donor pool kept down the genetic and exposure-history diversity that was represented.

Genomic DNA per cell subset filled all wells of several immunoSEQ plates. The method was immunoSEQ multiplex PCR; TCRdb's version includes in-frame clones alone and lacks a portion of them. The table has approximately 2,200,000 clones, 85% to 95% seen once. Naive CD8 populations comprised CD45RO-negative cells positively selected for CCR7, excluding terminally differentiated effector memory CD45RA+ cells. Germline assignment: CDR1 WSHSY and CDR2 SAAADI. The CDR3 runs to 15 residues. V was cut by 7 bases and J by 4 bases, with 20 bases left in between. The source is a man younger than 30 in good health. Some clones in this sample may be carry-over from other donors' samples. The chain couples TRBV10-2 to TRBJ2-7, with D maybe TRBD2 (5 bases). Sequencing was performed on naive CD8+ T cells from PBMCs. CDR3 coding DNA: TGCGCCAGCATAGAGACCGACCCTCCGGGGTACGAGCAGTACTTC. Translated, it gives CASIETDPPGYEQYF.